This TCR beta chain was recorded in a study of T cells in tuberculosis. Trimming left V 6 bases short and J 4 bases short, with 12 bases between. Germline V gene lookup returns CDR1 MNHEY and CDR2 SVGAGI. The length of the CDR3 is 14 residues. This table comes from immunoSEQ multiplex PCR, and its TCRdb copy is limited to in-frame clones, with some not included. In the table there are around 29,000 clones, more than 85% of which are singletons. Sequencing used PBMCs. The receptor's source is a donor between 5 and 29 years old with latent tuberculosis or without tuberculosis infection. The chain uses TRBV6-5 and TRBJ2-2; D is uncertain. CDR3 loop: CASSLGLGTGELFF. CDR3 DNA: TGTGCCAGCAGCCTAGGCTTGGGCACCGGGGAGCTGTTTTTT.